The rows below give T cell receptor beta chains drawn from one sample of a study of blood T cell repertoires in COVID-19. Method: immunoSEQ multiplex PCR; TCRdb's copy keeps in-frame clones and lacks some. The repertoire consists of almost 95,000 clones, with about 70% occurring once and the leading ten covering just under 25%. Sequencing used peripheral blood. Every receptor here comes from a woman aged 60-70 years in a cohort sampled during active or convalescent COVID-19. The CDR3 runs from the conserved cysteine through the conserved F or W. The order of the fields is D gene, clone size, V gene, J gene, CDR3 protein, CDR3 DNA. The D gene is left open where the match is weak. Where a row states a size, it is once, few, many or the class of an expanded clone; other rows omit it.

TRBD2,.,TRBV13,TRBJ2-5,CASSKTSGGAETQYF,TGTGCCAGCAGCAAGACTAGCGGGGGCGCTGAGACCCAGTACTTC
TRBD1,.,TRBV20-1,TRBJ1-1,CSASDRGRTEAFF,TGCAGTGCTAGTGACAGGGGGAGGACTGAAGCTTTCTTT
.,.,TRBV11-2,TRBJ1-2,CASSGLRQASYGYTF,TGTGCCAGCAGCGGACTTAGACAGGCCTCCTATGGCTACACCTTC
TRBD1,.,TRBV4-1,TRBJ2-1,CASSQDASQGVINEQFF,TGCGCCAGCAGCCAAGATGCAAGTCAGGGGGTTATCAATGAGCAGTTCTTC
TRBD1,.,TRBV10-3,TRBJ1-6,CATTGTGNSPLHF,TGTGCCACCACCGGGACAGGGAATTCACCCCTCCACTTT
TRBD1,.,TRBV5-4,TRBJ1-1,CASSVPGGLRNTEAFF,TGTGCCAGCAGTGTGCCAGGGGGTCTTCGGAACACTGAAGCTTTCTTT
TRBD2,.,TRBV3-1/TRBV3-2,TRBJ2-1,CASSQSLLKRTSGGYNEQFF,TGTGCCAGCAGCCAAAGCCTACTCAAGCGGACTAGCGGGGGGTACAATGAGCAGTTCTTC
.,.,TRBV11-2,TRBJ1-3,CASRENRVISGNTIYF,TGTGCCAGCAGAGAAAACAGGGTGATCTCGGGAAACACCATATATTTT
.,once,TRBV6-5,TRBJ2-5,CASSYLGQLSETQYF,TGTGCCAGCAGTTACCTCGGACAACTCTCGGAGACCCAGTACTTC
.,.,TRBV12-3/TRBV12-4,TRBJ2-3,CASSLGSPSQYF,TGTGCCAGCAGTTTAGGTTCCCCGTCGCAGTATTTT
TRBD2,.,TRBV2,TRBJ2-7,CASSELAGAFEQYF,TGTGCCAGCAGTGAACTAGCGGGGGCCTTCGAGCAGTACTTC
TRBD1,.,TRBV7-9,TRBJ2-7,CASSQTTGASYEQYF,TGTGCCAGCAGCCAAACGACAGGGGCATCCTACGAGCAGTACTTC
TRBD2,.,TRBV13,TRBJ2-2,CASSPRTSFNPGELFF,TGTGCCAGCAGCCCGAGGACTAGCTTTAACCCCGGGGAGCTGTTTTTT
.,.,TRBV9,TRBJ2-3,CASRRGSTDTQYF,TGTGCCAGCAGGCGGGGCAGCACAGATACGCAGTATTTT
TRBD1,.,TRBV6-6,TRBJ1-2,CASRGTGDAGGYTF,TGTGCCAGCAGGGGGACAGGGGATGCGGGTGGCTACACCTTC
TRBD1,.,TRBV19,TRBJ2-5,CASSKTGVETQYF,TGTGCCAGTAGTAAAACAGGGGTGGAGACCCAGTACTTC
.,.,TRBV11-1,TRBJ2-7,CASSRGDNHEQYF,TGTGCCAGCAGCCGGGGGGACAACCACGAGCAGTACTTC
TRBD2,.,TRBV7-6,TRBJ2-3,CASSSGGARITDTQYF,TGTGCCAGCAGCTCGGGGGGTGCCCGTATCACAGATACGCAGTATTTT
TRBD1,.,TRBV18,TRBJ2-7,CASSTLRDSLYEQYF,TGTGCCAGCTCAACCCTCAGGGACAGTCTCTACGAGCAGTACTTC
.,once,TRBV3-1/TRBV3-2,TRBJ1-6,CATRLVENSPLHF,TGTGCCACCCGCCTAGTTGAGAATTCACCCCTCCACTTT
.,.,TRBV7-2,TRBJ1-6,CASSLVRAGNSPLHF,TGTGCCAGCAGCTTGGTCAGGGCGGGAAATTCACCCCTCCACTTT
.,.,TRBV18,TRBJ2-5,CASSPIQGLEETQYF,TGTGCCAGCTCACCGATACAGGGTTTGGAAGAGACCCAGTACTTC
TRBD1,.,TRBV2,TRBJ1-4,CASTRPGTGGATNEKLFF,TGTGCCAGCACCCGTCCCGGGACAGGGGGCGCAACTAATGAAAAACTGTTTTTT
TRBD1,few,TRBV13,TRBJ2-7,CASSLAPDRGHEQYF,TGTGCCAGCAGCTTAGCCCCGGACAGGGGTCACGAGCAGTACTTC
TRBD1,.,TRBV7-3,TRBJ2-1,CASSPGGTGYNEQFF,TGTGCCAGCAGCCCAGGTGGGACAGGCTACAATGAGCAGTTCTTC
.,.,TRBV6-1,TRBJ1-5,CASSEIGGAGYSNQPQHF,TGTGCCAGCAGTGAAATTGGGGGGGCGGGCTATAGCAATCAGCCCCAGCATTTT
.,.,TRBV23-1,TRBJ1-5,CASSQVGARYGNQPQHF,TGCGCCAGCAGTCAGGTCGGAGCAAGGTACGGCAATCAGCCCCAGCATTTT
.,.,TRBV9,TRBJ1-2,CASSPNSGGYTF,TGTGCCAGCAGCCCAAACTCGGGGGGCTACACCTTC
.,few,TRBV19,TRBJ1-5,CASSIQTASWSNQPQHF,TGTGCCAGTAGTATACAAACAGCCAGTTGGAGCAATCAGCCCCAGCATTTT
TRBD1,.,TRBV4-1,TRBJ1-5,CASSPDWDRYYSNQPQHF,TGCGCCAGCAGCCCAGATTGGGACAGGTATTATAGCAATCAGCCCCAGCATTTT
.,.,TRBV20-1,TRBJ1-1,CSASRVFDTEAFF,TGCAGTGCTAGTAGAGTGTTCGACACTGAAGCTTTCTTT
TRBD1,.,TRBV24-1,TRBJ1-2,CATSDYPGQFDYGYTF,TGTGCCACCAGTGATTACCCGGGACAGTTTGACTATGGCTACACCTTC
.,.,TRBV5-1,TRBJ1-2,CASSLSGAGSYGYTF,TGCGCCAGCAGCTTGTCTGGGGCGGGGAGCTATGGCTACACCTTC
.,.,TRBV6-1,TRBJ2-1,CASSERFRGNRVGNEQFF,TGTGCCAGCAGTGAAAGGTTCCGAGGGAACAGGGTCGGCAATGAGCAGTTCTTC
.,.,TRBV25-1,TRBJ2-7,CASSESGTFSYEQYF,TGTGCCAGCAGTGAATCGGGGACTTTCTCCTACGAGCAGTACTTC